This TCR beta chain was sequenced during a study of blood T cell repertoires in COVID-19. The CDR3 runs to 17 residues. CDR1 is SNHLY and CDR2 is FYNNEI in the germline V gene. V shed 2 bases and J 0 bases; nucleotides not matched to a gene: 4. The protocol was immunoSEQ multiplex PCR, while the TCRdb copy is restricted to in-frame clones and leaves out a portion. Of just under 80,000 clones listed, 84% are singletons. The J gene is TRBJ2-6, the V gene TRBV2; 7 nucleotides align to TRBD1. This clonotype was sampled from a human donor in a cohort sampled during active COVID-19. The sample taken for sequencing was peripheral blood. The CDR3 region is CASSEWGQSSGANVLTF. In DNA form, the CDR3 reads TGTGCCAGCAGTGAATGGGGACAGAGCTCTGGGGCCAACGTCCTGACTTTC.